Below, 15 T cell receptor beta chains from the same sample are listed, as sequenced in a study of blood T cells in healthy people across ages. Using a J-beta primer mix together with a sample-barcoded 5' primer, a second PCR was run for about 6 to 11 cycles. MiXCR, applied by TCRdb to the 5' RACE reads, yields one record per CDR3 protein. The sample shows more than 500,000 distinct CDR3 sequences, about 25% of them seen only once. The sample was also reused in another study, on T cells of mothers and their children.

The source material was blood. The receptors here all came from a boy aged 2 to 9 in good health.

The rearrangement uses TRBV9 and TRBJ1-5; TRBD1 matches at 7 bases. Per germline, CDR1 SGDLS and CDR2 YYNGEE. J was trimmed by 9 bases and V by 3 bases; bases with no gene match: 9. There are 14 residues in the CDR3. CDR3 coding DNA: TGTGCCAGCAGCGACGGGACAGCAATCAGGCCCCAGCATTTT. This sequence encodes CASSDGTAIRPQHF.

The chain joins TRBV20-1 to TRBJ1-4, with 12 bases fitting TRBD1. The CDR3 runs 16 residues. J lost 10 bases, V lost 1 base, and 10 bases had no gene match. The germline V gene encodes CDR1 DFQATT and CDR2 SNEGSKA (reference sequence). The CDR3 DNA reads as TGCAGTGCTAGAGTTTGGGCCGGGACAGGGGGCGGAAAACTGTTTTTT. Its translation is CSARVWAGTGGGKLFF.

This clonotype has only a few counts. This chain joins TRBV10-3 and TRBJ2-5; tentative D call: TRBD1 (6 bases). Germline V CDR1 and CDR2: ENHRY, SYGVKD. Trimming took off 6 bases at V and 2 bases at J, with 10 bases between the two ends. The CDR3 is 13 residues long. The CDR3 sequence is CAIRETGQETQYF. CDR3 bases: TGTGCCATCAGGGAGACAGGACAAGAGACCCAGTACTTC.

The rearrangement uses TRBV7-9 and TRBJ1-2; 8 bases line up with TRBD1. This CDR3 has 17 residues. Unmatched junction bases numbered 11, after V lost 1 base and J lost 4 bases. Germline assignment: CDR1 SEHNR and CDR2 FQNEAQ (reference sequence). CDR3 sequence: CASSLVGSGQAIYGYTF. The CDR3 DNA is TGTGCCAGCAGCTTAGTTGGTTCGGGACAGGCGATCTATGGCTACACCTTC.

The table lists this clonotype with a few counts. The genes are TRBV12-5 and TRBJ1-4, with D possibly matching TRBD1 (6 bases). CDR1 and CDR2 from the germline V gene are LGHNT and FRNRAP. Between the trimmed V and J ends, which lost 2 bases and 0 bases, there was a span of 19 bases. The CDR3 has 19 amino acids. Here the CDR3 reads CASGLFLQGPSATNEKLFF. The DNA of the CDR3 is TGTGCTAGTGGTTTGTTTTTACAGGGCCCATCTGCAACTAATGAAAAACTGTTTTTT.

This clonotype was observed a few times. V and J are TRBV12-3 or TRBV12-4 and TRBJ2-5; 7 bases align to TRBD1. The CDR3 is 15 residues long. V was clipped by 3 bases and J by 11 bases; unmatched bases: 15. The CDR3 is CASSFETGIPREQYF. The CDR3 DNA reads as TGTGCCAGCAGTTTCGAGACAGGGATCCCCAGGGAGCAGTACTTC.

The CDR3 DNA reads as TGTGCCAGCAGCCCGAGACGGGCTGGTGAAAAACTGTTTTTT. This encodes CASSPRRAGEKLFF. The chain uses TRBV7-2 and TRBJ1-4; D not certain. Germline CDR1 SGHTA, CDR2 FQGNSA. The length of the CDR3 is 14 residues. V was cut by 5 bases and J by 7 bases, with 14 bases left in between.

This clonotype came up a few times. This chain's CDR3 is CASTTLAAQSYNEQFF. CDR3 sequence (DNA): TGTGCCAGCACCACCTTAGCAGCCCAATCCTACAATGAGCAGTTCTTC. This chain connects TRBV7-8 to TRBJ2-1, with no clear D. The V gene's germline CDR1 is SGHVS and CDR2 FQNEAQ. This CDR3 has 16 amino acids. V was trimmed by 7 bases and J by 1 base, leaving 17 bases between them.

This clonotype was seen a handful of times. This chain links TRBV6-2 or TRBV6-3 with TRBJ2-7, with 8 bases aligning to TRBD1. The CDR3 sequence is 13 residues long. Germline CDR1 reads MNHEY; CDR2 reads SVGEGT. Trimming cost V 8 bases and J 4 bases; bases outside gene matches: 7. This CDR3 is CASWTGRKYEQYF. CDR3 DNA: TGTGCCAGCTGGACAGGGAGAAAGTACGAGCAGTACTTC.

This clonotype was recorded a few times. The chain employs TRBV7-9 and TRBJ2-3, with TRBD2 identical over 8 bases. Germline V gene lookup returns CDR1 SEHNR and CDR2 FQNEAQ (reference sequence). Trimming at V came to 5 bases and at J to 4 bases, leaving 5 bases not matched to a gene. The CDR3 has 14 amino acids. DNA of the CDR3: TGTGCCAGCAGCGGGACTAGGCGAGCAGATACGCAGTATTTT. It specifies CASSGTRRADTQYF.

The V and J genes are TRBV7-9 and TRBJ1-3, with 9 nucleotides matching TRBD1. The CDR3 runs to 17 residues. CDR1 is SEHNR and CDR2 is FQNEAQ in the germline V gene (reference sequence). CDR3 nucleotide sequence: TGTGATCTAACCCGGGACAGGGAAGCCGGAACTGGAAACACCATATATTTT. As protein: CDLTRDREAGTGNTIYF.

The rearrangement joins TRBV6-1 to TRBJ2-5; D remains unclear. Trimming removed 9 bases at V and 5 bases at J, with 16 bases between. The CDR3 contains 13 residues. Germline V gives CDR1 MNHNS, CDR2 SASEGT. CDR3 loop: CASERPGRETQYF. The CDR3 DNA sequence: TGTGCCAGTGAGAGACCAGGCCGGGAGACCCAGTACTTC.

This sequence joins TRBV2 and TRBJ2-7; D is unclear. From germline, CDR1 is SNHLY and CDR2 FYNNEI. Trimming removed 8 bases from V and 7 bases from J, with 12 bases in between. This CDR3 has 11 residues. CDR3: CASDSSNEQYF. The CDR3, as DNA: TGTGCCAGCGACTCCTCGAATGAGCAGTACTTC. Filled out from reference TRBV2 and TRBJ2-7, the complete variable domain reads EPEVTQTPSHQVTQMGQEVILRCVPISNHLYFYWYRQILGQKVEFLVSFYNNEISEKSEIFDDQFSVERPDGSNFTLKIRSTKLEDSAMYFCASDSSNEQYFGPGTRLTVT.

This clonotype was seen more than once but under ten times. The rearrangement links TRBV7-8 to TRBJ2-2; TRBD2 might be the D (5 bases). The V gene lost 1 base and the J gene lost 9 bases, with 15 bases spanning the gap. Germline V gene data show CDR1 as SGHVS and CDR2 as FQNEAQ. This CDR3 is built from 15 residues. The CDR3 nucleotides read TGTGCCAGCAGCTTAGTTGGTGGGAGTCCCCGGGAGCTGTTTTTT. Amino acid sequence: CASSLVGGSPRELFF. Full variable domain (remainder filled in from reference TRBV7-8 and TRBJ2-2): GAGVSQSPRYKVAKRGQDVALRCDPISGHVSLFWYQQALGQGPEFLTYFQNEAQLDKSGLPSDRFFAERPEGSVSTLKIQRTQQEDSAVYLCASSLVGGSPRELFFGEGSRLTVL.

This clonotype was seen a single time. The V call is TRBV7-9, the J call TRBJ2-1; 7 bases are a match to TRBD1. The better agreement between TRBJ2-7 and the DNA end casts doubt on the J call. The CDR3 length is 14 residues. Germline-derived CDR1 and CDR2 are SEHNR and FQNEAQ (reference sequence). Here the CDR3 reads CASSLGSTGNEQYF. CDR3 in DNA: TGTGCCAGCAGCTTAGGGTCGACAGGGAACGAGCAGTACTTC.